Listed below are T cell receptor beta chains from one sample, sequenced in a study of blood T cell repertoires in COVID-19. TCRdb's copy holds only in-frame clones and misses some; the assay was immunoSEQ multiplex PCR. Among 300,000 to 450,000 clones listed, roughly 90% were seen once. Sequencing was performed on peripheral blood. These receptor sequences come from a woman aged 30 to 39 with COVID-19, enrolled during active disease. The CDR3 runs from the conserved cysteine through the conserved F or W. The size entry is marked missing in some rows and otherwise reads once, few, many or a size class.

NA TRBJ2-5 TRBV6-1 CASSERGETQYF
NA TRBJ1-3 TRBV7-2 CASSLWGGGNTIYF
NA TRBJ2-1 TRBV6-5 CASSPTRAAYNEQFF
NA TRBJ2-1 TRBV11-3 CASSGLYNEQFF
NA TRBJ1-3 TRBV10-3 CAISDLGRTGNTIYF
NA TRBJ1-1 TRBV7-9 CASSLVLGDTEAFF
NA TRBJ2-1 TRBV4-2 CASSQGSLYNEQFF
few TRBJ2-1 TRBV7-6 CASSLDSRGWDEQFF
NA TRBJ2-3 TRBV19 CATTGTGGPDTQYF
NA TRBJ2-1 TRBV10-2 CASSEIGWLAPSSYNEQFF
NA TRBJ2-3 TRBV6-2/TRBV6-3 CASSYYRGGSTDTQYF
NA TRBJ2-7 TRBV19 CASSGAGGNRYEQYF
NA TRBJ2-5 TRBV7-9 CASSTTGIGQETQYF
NA TRBJ1-3 TRBV30 CAWSVPRTGAGNTIYF
once TRBJ1-5 TRBV7-2 CASSSTFSGPQHF